This is a list of T cell receptor beta chains from one sample in a study of blood T cell repertoires in COVID-19. Profiled with immunoSEQ multiplex PCR; TCRdb holds only in-frame clones, not every one. The data show 300,000 to 400,000 clones, roughly 86% seen once. Material: peripheral blood. Receptor source: a young man with COVID-19, enrolled during active disease. The CDR3 runs from the conserved cysteine through the conserved F or W. The order of the fields is J gene, V gene, D gene, clone size, CDR3 DNA, CDR3 protein. D genes are given only for firm matches. The size entry is marked missing in some rows and otherwise reads once, few, many or a size class.

J: TRBJ1-1; V: TRBV19; D: .; size: .; DNA: TGTGCCAGTAGTATAGGGGGCCAGAACACTGAAGCTTTCTTT; CDR3: CASSIGGQNTEAFF
J: TRBJ2-4; V: TRBV25-1; D: .; size: .; DNA: TGTGCCAGCAGTGCCACCGCAGCCGGCAGGGAAAGGAACATTCAGTACTTC; CDR3: CASSATAAGRERNIQYF
J: TRBJ2-6; V: TRBV7-6; D: TRBD1; size: .; DNA: TGTGCCAGCAGCTTAAAGTTGGACAGGGGGCGTTCTGGGGCCAACGTCCTGACTTTC; CDR3: CASSLKLDRGRSGANVLTF
J: TRBJ2-7; V: TRBV4-3; D: .; size: .; DNA: TGCGCCAGCAGCCAAGATTTGGAGGGGGAGCAGTACTTC; CDR3: CASSQDLEGEQYF
J: TRBJ2-7; V: TRBV6-5; D: TRBD1; size: .; DNA: TGTGCCAGCAGTTACTCGAGAGACAGGGGGGGATACGAGCAGTACTTC; CDR3: CASSYSRDRGGYEQYF
J: TRBJ1-2; V: TRBV5-5; D: .; size: .; DNA: TGTGCCAGCAGCCGTTTGGGAGGGGTCGACTTCTATGGCTACACCTTC; CDR3: CASSRLGGVDFYGYTF
J: TRBJ2-4; V: TRBV3-1/TRBV3-2; D: .; size: .; DNA: TGTGCCAGCAGCCAAGCCAGAGGGGGAGGGCCCGGTGGAAACATTCAGTACTTC; CDR3: CASSQARGGGPGGNIQYF
J: TRBJ2-7; V: TRBV15; D: .; size: once; DNA: TGTGCCACCAGCAAATACCCAGATACCTACGAGCAGTACTTC; CDR3: CATSKYPDTYEQYF
J: TRBJ2-1; V: TRBV6-5; D: TRBD2; size: .; DNA: TGTGCCAGCAGTTCTCTAGCGGGAGGTAACAATGAGCAGTTCTTC; CDR3: CASSSLAGGNNEQFF
J: TRBJ2-1; V: TRBV18; D: .; size: .; DNA: TGTGCCAGCTCACCACAGACAGCTAATGAGCAGTTCTTC; CDR3: CASSPQTANEQFF
J: TRBJ2-1; V: TRBV19; D: TRBD1; size: once; DNA: TGTGCCAGTAGTGTTAATCTCGGGACAGTATACAATGAGCAGTTCTTC; CDR3: CASSVNLGTVYNEQFF
J: TRBJ2-1; V: TRBV5-4; D: .; size: .; DNA: TGTGCCAGCAGCTTGGAGGGCGGGCAGAATGAGCAGTTCTTC; CDR3: CASSLEGGQNEQFF
J: TRBJ2-5; V: TRBV5-4; D: .; size: .; DNA: TGTGCCAGCAGCTTGTCTGGCCCTCTTGGAGAGACCCAGTACTTC; CDR3: CASSLSGPLGETQYF
J: TRBJ2-1; V: TRBV9; D: TRBD1; size: .; DNA: TGTGCCAGCACCACCCTCACAGGGGTCCATGAGCAGTTCTTC; CDR3: CASTTLTGVHEQFF
J: TRBJ1-2; V: TRBV19; D: .; size: .; DNA: TGTGCCAGTAGTCGGCAGGCTGGCTACACCTTC; CDR3: CASSRQAGYTF
J: TRBJ1-2; V: TRBV5-6; D: .; size: .; DNA: TGTGCCAGCAGCTTATACTCGACAGTCTACCCTCTTGGCTACACCTTC; CDR3: CASSLYSTVYPLGYTF
J: TRBJ2-3; V: TRBV6-6; D: TRBD2; size: .; DNA: TGTGCCAGCAGTCAACCGCGCCCTGGGGGGGGGTATGTGGCTAGCGGGAGGTTACATACGCAGTATTTT; CDR3: CASSQPRPGGGYVASGRLHTQYF
J: TRBJ1-2; V: TRBV10-3; D: .; size: .; DNA: TGTGCCATTAAACTTGGGGCCGAAGTTCACGGCTACACCTTC; CDR3: CAIKLGAEVHGYTF
J: TRBJ2-5; V: TRBV5-1; D: .; size: .; DNA: TGCGCCAGCAGGGAGGGACGGAACCAAGAGACCCAGTACTTC; CDR3: CASREGRNQETQYF
J: TRBJ2-2; V: TRBV2; D: TRBD2; size: .; DNA: TGTGCCAGCAACCTGGGACTAGCGGGAACCGGGGAGCTGTTTTTT; CDR3: CASNLGLAGTGELFF
J: TRBJ1-4; V: TRBV19; D: TRBD1; size: few; DNA: TGTGCCAGTAGGACGACAGGGGCGGGTGAAAAACTGTTTTTT; CDR3: CASRTTGAGEKLFF
J: TRBJ2-5; V: TRBV29-1; D: TRBD2; size: once; DNA: TGCAGCGTTGATGTTAGCGGGGCACAAGAGACCCAGTACTTC; CDR3: CSVDVSGAQETQYF
J: TRBJ2-1; V: TRBV19; D: .; size: .; DNA: TGTGCCAGTAGTATGGGTTGGGGGGTGCACTACAATGAGCAGTTCTTC; CDR3: CASSMGWGVHYNEQFF
J: TRBJ2-1; V: TRBV19; D: .; size: .; DNA: TGTGCCAGTAGGGAGGGAGGGGGATTTAACAATGAGCAGTTCTTC; CDR3: CASREGGGFNNEQFF
J: TRBJ2-5; V: TRBV18; D: .; size: once; DNA: TGTGCCAGCTCACCCGTGGGGCCAGGGGTTGGAGAGACCCAGTACTTC; CDR3: CASSPVGPGVGETQYF
J: TRBJ2-5; V: TRBV4-3; D: .; size: .; DNA: TGCGCCAGCAGCCAAGATCGGACAGGTGGGGGGGAGACCCAGTACTTC; CDR3: CASSQDRTGGGETQYF
J: TRBJ1-1; V: TRBV4-1; D: .; size: .; DNA: TGCGCCAGCAGCCTCATATCGGGGACCCGGGGGTTGAACACTGAAGCTTTCTTT; CDR3: CASSLISGTRGLNTEAFF
J: TRBJ1-1; V: TRBV5-4; D: .; size: .; DNA: TGTGCCAGCAGCTTGGTTACTATGCGACGCACTGAAGCTTTCTTT; CDR3: CASSLVTMRRTEAFF
J: TRBJ1-1; V: TRBV12-3/TRBV12-4; D: TRBD1; size: .; DNA: TGTGCCAGCACCCGGACAGGCGAAGCTTTCTTT; CDR3: CASTRTGEAFF
J: TRBJ2-7; V: TRBV7-9; D: .; size: .; DNA: TGTGCCAGCAGCTTCCCAGGACTCTTCTACGAGCAGTACTTC; CDR3: CASSFPGLFYEQYF
J: TRBJ2-3; V: TRBV21-1; D: .; size: once; DNA: TGTGCCAGCAGCGCCCACATAGCGGGAGGTTCGGATACGCAGTATTTT; CDR3: CASSAHIAGGSDTQYF
J: TRBJ1-5; V: TRBV4-3; D: TRBD1; size: .; DNA: TGCGCCAGCAGCCCTGACAGGGGTCAGCCCCAGCATTTT; CDR3: CASSPDRGQPQHF
J: TRBJ2-4; V: TRBV27; D: TRBD2; size: .; DNA: TGTGCCAGCAGTGAACCGGGACTAGGCGCCAAAAACATTCAGTACTTC; CDR3: CASSEPGLGAKNIQYF
J: TRBJ2-7; V: TRBV30; D: TRBD2; size: .; DNA: TGTGCCTGGAGTGTTTTGGGTCGGGAGGGCCCCTACGAGCAGTACTTC; CDR3: CAWSVLGREGPYEQYF
J: TRBJ2-2; V: TRBV7-9; D: .; size: .; DNA: TGTGCCAGCAGCTCGAGGGATATTGGCACCGGGGAGCTGTTTTTT; CDR3: CASSSRDIGTGELFF
J: TRBJ2-6; V: TRBV6-4; D: .; size: .; DNA: TGTGCCAGCAGTGACGAGCCGGCGGCTGGGGCCAACGTCCTGACTTTC; CDR3: CASSDEPAAGANVLTF
J: TRBJ2-5; V: TRBV5-1; D: .; size: once; DNA: TGCGCCAGCAGCCCCAACGACATCCAAGAGACCCAGTACTTC; CDR3: CASSPNDIQETQYF
J: TRBJ2-2; V: TRBV24-1; D: .; size: .; DNA: TGTGCCACCAGTGATTTGGTACCCCGAGCAGGGTTATCCGGGGAGCTGTTTTTT; CDR3: CATSDLVPRAGLSGELFF
J: TRBJ1-3; V: TRBV30; D: .; size: .; DNA: TGTGCCTGGAAGCAGACAGCCTCTGGAAACACCATATATTTT; CDR3: CAWKQTASGNTIYF
J: TRBJ1-1; V: TRBV2; D: .; size: .; DNA: TGTGCCAGCAGTCCTACGGTGAACACTGAAGCTTTCTTT; CDR3: CASSPTVNTEAFF
J: TRBJ1-2; V: TRBV3-1/TRBV3-2; D: .; size: .; DNA: TGTGCCAGCAGCCCCAGTGGCGGGTCGGCATATGGCTACACCTTC; CDR3: CASSPSGGSAYGYTF
J: TRBJ2-7; V: TRBV28; D: .; size: once; DNA: TGTGCCAGCAGTCTTTACTACGAGCAGTACTTC; CDR3: CASSLYYEQYF
J: TRBJ2-7; V: TRBV14; D: TRBD2; size: .; DNA: TGTGCCAGCAGCCAAGGGCGGGGGGCCAGCTCCTACGAGCAGTACTTC; CDR3: CASSQGRGASSYEQYF
J: TRBJ2-1; V: TRBV5-1; D: .; size: .; DNA: TGCGCCAGCAGCTTGGCCTTAACAGGGTCCCTGAATGAGCAGTTCTTC; CDR3: CASSLALTGSLNEQFF
J: TRBJ1-5; V: TRBV27; D: .; size: few; DNA: TGTGCCAGCAGTTTATTGGCGCCGTCGGGGAATCAGCCCCAGCATTTT; CDR3: CASSLLAPSGNQPQHF
J: TRBJ2-7; V: TRBV6-1; D: .; size: .; DNA: TGTGCCAGCAGTGAAGTAGGGGGATACTCCTACGAGCAGTACTTC; CDR3: CASSEVGGYSYEQYF
J: TRBJ2-7; V: TRBV5-1; D: TRBD1; size: .; DNA: TGCGCCAGCAGCCCGGGACAGGGATCCTACGAGCAGTACTTC; CDR3: CASSPGQGSYEQYF
J: TRBJ1-1; V: TRBV5-1; D: .; size: .; DNA: TGCGCCAGCAGCTTGGACTTCACTCGGAACACTGAAGCTTTCTTT; CDR3: CASSLDFTRNTEAFF
J: TRBJ1-3; V: TRBV3-1/TRBV3-2; D: .; size: .; DNA: TGTGCCAGCAGCCAAGATGCAGGTACTGGAAACACCATATATTTT; CDR3: CASSQDAGTGNTIYF
J: TRBJ2-3; V: TRBV2; D: .; size: .; DNA: TGTGCCAGCAGCGTCAGGCCCGGTGGCGATACGCAGTATTTT; CDR3: CASSVRPGGDTQYF
J: TRBJ1-2; V: TRBV19; D: .; size: .; DNA: TGTGCCAGTAGTATCCAGGGTTCCTTGAACTATGGCTACACCTTC; CDR3: CASSIQGSLNYGYTF
J: TRBJ2-1; V: TRBV7-2; D: .; size: .; DNA: TGTGCCAGCAGGGTGGGGAGAGACAATGAGCAGTTCTTC; CDR3: CASRVGRDNEQFF
J: TRBJ2-1; V: TRBV2; D: TRBD2; size: .; DNA: TGTGCCAGCAGGGACCCGGGAGGACGTGGGTTCTCCTACAATGAGCAGTTCTTC; CDR3: CASRDPGGRGFSYNEQFF
J: TRBJ1-2; V: TRBV6-5; D: .; size: .; DNA: TGTGCCAGCAGCCGGACAGCACCGAACTATGGCTACACCTTC; CDR3: CASSRTAPNYGYTF
J: TRBJ2-3; V: TRBV30; D: TRBD2; size: .; DNA: TGTGCCTGGAGTGTACTAGGACTAGCGGGAGGACGCACAGATACGCAGTATTTT; CDR3: CAWSVLGLAGGRTDTQYF
J: TRBJ1-2; V: TRBV28; D: .; size: .; DNA: TGTGCCAGCAGTTTCCGAGTGACAGGTGGGGGCTATGGCTACACCTTC; CDR3: CASSFRVTGGGYGYTF
J: TRBJ1-1; V: TRBV5-1; D: .; size: .; DNA: TGCGCCAGCAGCTTGGTCGTGAACACTGAAGCTTTCTTT; CDR3: CASSLVVNTEAFF
J: TRBJ2-1; V: TRBV12-3/TRBV12-4; D: .; size: .; DNA: TGTGCCAGCAGTTTACAGGGACAGTTCTTC; CDR3: CASSLQGQFF
J: TRBJ2-7; V: TRBV10-3; D: .; size: .; DNA: TGTGCCATCCTAGAGGGAACCTACGAGCAGTACTTC; CDR3: CAILEGTYEQYF